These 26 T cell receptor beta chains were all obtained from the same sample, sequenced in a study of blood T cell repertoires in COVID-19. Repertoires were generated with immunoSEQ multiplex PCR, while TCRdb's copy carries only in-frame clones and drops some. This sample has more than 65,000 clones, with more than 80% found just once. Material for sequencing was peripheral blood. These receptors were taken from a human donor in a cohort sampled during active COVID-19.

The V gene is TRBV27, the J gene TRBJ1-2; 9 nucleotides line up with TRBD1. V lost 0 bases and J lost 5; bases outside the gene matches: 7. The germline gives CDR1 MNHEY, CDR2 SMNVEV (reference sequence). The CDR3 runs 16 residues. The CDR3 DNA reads TGTGCCAGCAGTTTATCTAGGGACAGGGCTTTTTATGGCTACACCTTC. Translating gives CASSLSRDRAFYGYTF.

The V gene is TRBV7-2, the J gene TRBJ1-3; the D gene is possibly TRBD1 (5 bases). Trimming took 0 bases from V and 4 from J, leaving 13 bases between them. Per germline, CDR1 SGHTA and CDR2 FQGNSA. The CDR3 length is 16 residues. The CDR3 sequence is CASSLAPNRPGNTIYF. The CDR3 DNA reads TGTGCCAGCAGCTTAGCGCCGAACAGGCCGGGAAACACCATATATTTT.

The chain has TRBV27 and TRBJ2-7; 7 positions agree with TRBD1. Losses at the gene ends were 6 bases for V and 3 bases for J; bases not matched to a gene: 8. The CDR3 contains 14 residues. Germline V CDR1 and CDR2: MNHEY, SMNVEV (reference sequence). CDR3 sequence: CASRTGLGSYEQYF. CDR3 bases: TGTGCCAGCAGGACAGGGTTAGGGAGCTACGAGCAGTACTTC.

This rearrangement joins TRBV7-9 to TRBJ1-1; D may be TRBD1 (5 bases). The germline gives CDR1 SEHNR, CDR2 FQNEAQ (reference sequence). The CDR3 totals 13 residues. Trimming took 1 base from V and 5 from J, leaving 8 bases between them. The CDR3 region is CASSLEEGTEAFF. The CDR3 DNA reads TGTGCCAGCAGCTTAGAGGAGGGGACTGAAGCTTTCTTT.

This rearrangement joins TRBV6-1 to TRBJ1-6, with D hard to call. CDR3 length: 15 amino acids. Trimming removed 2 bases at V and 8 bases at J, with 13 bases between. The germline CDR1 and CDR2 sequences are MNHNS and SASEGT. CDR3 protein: CASSEHVTLDSPLHF. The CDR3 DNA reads TGTGCCAGCAGTGAACATGTTACACTAGATTCACCCCTCCACTTT.

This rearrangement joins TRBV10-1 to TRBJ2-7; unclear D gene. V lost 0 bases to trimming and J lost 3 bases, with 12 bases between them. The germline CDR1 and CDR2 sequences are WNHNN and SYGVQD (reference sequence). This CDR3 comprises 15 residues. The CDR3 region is CASSESGSFYYEQYF. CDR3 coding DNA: TGCGCCAGCAGTGAGTCCGGGTCTTTTTACTACGAGCAGTACTTC.

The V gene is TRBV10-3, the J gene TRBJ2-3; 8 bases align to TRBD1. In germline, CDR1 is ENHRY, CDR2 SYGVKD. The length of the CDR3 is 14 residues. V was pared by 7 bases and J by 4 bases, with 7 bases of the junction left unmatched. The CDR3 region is CAITTGESPDTQYF. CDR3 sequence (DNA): TGTGCCATCACGACAGGGGAAAGCCCAGATACGCAGTATTTT.

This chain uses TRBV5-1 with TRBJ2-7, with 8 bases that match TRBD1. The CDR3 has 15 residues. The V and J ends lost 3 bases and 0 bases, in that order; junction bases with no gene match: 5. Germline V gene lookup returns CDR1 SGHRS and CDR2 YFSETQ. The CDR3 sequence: CASSSAGGRSYEQYF. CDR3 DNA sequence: TGCGCCAGCAGCTCCGCAGGGGGCCGCTCCTACGAGCAGTACTTC. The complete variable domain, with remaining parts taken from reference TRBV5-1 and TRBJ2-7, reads KAGVTQTPRYLIKTRGQQVTLSCSPISGHRSVSWYQQTPGQGLQFLFEYFSETQRNKGNFPGRFSGRQFSNSRSEMNVSTLELGDSALYLCASSSAGGRSYEQYFGPGTRLTVT.

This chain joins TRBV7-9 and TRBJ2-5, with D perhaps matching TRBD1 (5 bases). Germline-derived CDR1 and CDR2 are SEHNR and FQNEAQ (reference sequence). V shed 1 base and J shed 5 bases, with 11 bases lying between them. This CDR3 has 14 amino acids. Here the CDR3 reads CASSLGRESETQYF. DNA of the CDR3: TGTGCCAGCAGCTTAGGCAGGGAATCGGAGACCCAGTACTTC. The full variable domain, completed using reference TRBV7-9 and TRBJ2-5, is DTGVSQNPRHKITKRGQNVTFRCDPISEHNRLYWYRQTLGQGPEFLTYFQNEAQLEKSRLLSDRFSAERPKGSFSTLEIQRTEQGDSAMYLCASSLGRESETQYFGPGTRLLVL.

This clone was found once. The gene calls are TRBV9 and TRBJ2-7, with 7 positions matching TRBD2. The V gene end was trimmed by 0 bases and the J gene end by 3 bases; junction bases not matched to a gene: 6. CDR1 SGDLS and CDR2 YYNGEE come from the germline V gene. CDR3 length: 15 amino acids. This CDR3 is CASSVAQRGNYEQYF. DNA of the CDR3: TGTGCCAGCAGCGTAGCCCAGCGGGGAAACTACGAGCAGTACTTC.

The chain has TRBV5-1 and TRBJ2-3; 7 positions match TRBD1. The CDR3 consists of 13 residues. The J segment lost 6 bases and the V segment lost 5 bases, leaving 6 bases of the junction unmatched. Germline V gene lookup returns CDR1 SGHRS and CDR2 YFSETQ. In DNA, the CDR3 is TGCGCCAGCAGGTCAAGGGGGCCCGATACGCAGTATTTT. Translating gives CASRSRGPDTQYF.

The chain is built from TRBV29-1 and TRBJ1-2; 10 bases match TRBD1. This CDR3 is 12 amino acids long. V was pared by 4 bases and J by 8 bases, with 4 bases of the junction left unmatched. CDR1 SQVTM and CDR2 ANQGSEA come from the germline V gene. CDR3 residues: CSVAGTGVGYTF. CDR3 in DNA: TGCAGCGTTGCAGGGACAGGGGTCGGCTACACCTTC.

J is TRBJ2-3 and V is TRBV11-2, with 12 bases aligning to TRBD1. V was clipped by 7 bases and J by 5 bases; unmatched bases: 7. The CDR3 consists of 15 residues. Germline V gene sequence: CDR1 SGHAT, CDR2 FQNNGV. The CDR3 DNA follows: TGTGCCAGCACCCCCGGGACAGGGGGCCGAGATACGCAGTATTTT. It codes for CASTPGTGGRDTQYF.

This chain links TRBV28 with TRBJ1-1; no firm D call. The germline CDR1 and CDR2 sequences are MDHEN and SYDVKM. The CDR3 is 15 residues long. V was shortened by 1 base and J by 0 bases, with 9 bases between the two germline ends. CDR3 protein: CASSLFPLVNTEAFF. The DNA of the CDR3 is TGTGCCAGCAGTTTATTTCCCCTAGTGAACACTGAAGCTTTCTTT.

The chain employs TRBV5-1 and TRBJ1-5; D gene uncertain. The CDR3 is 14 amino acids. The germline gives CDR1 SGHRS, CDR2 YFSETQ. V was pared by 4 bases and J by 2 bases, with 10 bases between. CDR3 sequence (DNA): TGCGCCAGCAGCCCAGAAAACGGCAATCAGCCCCAGCATTTT. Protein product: CASSPENGNQPQHF.

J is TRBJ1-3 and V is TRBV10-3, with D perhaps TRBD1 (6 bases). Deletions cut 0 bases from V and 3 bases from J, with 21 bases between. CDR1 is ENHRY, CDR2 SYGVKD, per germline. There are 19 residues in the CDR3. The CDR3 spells CAISESDSIITTIGNTIYF. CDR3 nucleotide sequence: TGTGCCATCAGTGAGTCGGACAGCATTATAACTACGATTGGAAACACCATATATTTT.

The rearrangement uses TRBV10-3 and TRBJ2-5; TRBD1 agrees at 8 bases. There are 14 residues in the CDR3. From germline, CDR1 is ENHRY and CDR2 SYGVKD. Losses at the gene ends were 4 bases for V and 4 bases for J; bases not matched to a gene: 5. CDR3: CAISGTGTGETQYF. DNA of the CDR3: TGTGCCATCAGTGGGACCGGGACAGGAGAGACCCAGTACTTC.

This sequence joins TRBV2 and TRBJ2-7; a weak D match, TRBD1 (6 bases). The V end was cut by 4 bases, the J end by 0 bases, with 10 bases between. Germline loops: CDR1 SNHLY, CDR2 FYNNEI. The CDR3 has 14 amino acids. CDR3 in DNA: TGTGCCAGCAGTGTTACAGGGAGCTCCTACGAGCAGTACTTC. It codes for CASSVTGSSYEQYF.

CDR3 sequence (DNA): TGCGCCAGCAGCCAAGATCAGGGAACGTGGGGGCGTGTTGAGCAGTTCTTC. Its protein is CASSQDQGTWGRVEQFF. V is TRBV4-1 and J is TRBJ2-1; a weak D match, TRBD1 (6 bases). CDR3 length equals 17 residues. V was pared by 0 bases and J by 9 bases, with 21 bases between. Germline V CDR1 and CDR2: MGHRA, YSYEKL.

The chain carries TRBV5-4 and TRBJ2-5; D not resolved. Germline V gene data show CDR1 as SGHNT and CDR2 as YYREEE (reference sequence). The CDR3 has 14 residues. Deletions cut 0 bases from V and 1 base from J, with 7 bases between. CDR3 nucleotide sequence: TGTGCCAGCAGCTTGGGACAAAGCCAAGAGACCCAGTACTTC. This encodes CASSLGQSQETQYF.

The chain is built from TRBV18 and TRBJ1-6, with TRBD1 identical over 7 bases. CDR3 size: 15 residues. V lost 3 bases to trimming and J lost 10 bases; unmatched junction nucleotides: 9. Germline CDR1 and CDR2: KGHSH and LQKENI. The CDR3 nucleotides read TGTGCCAGCTCACCTTTTACAGGGGTAGGATCACCCCTCCACTTT. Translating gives CASSPFTGVGSPLHF.

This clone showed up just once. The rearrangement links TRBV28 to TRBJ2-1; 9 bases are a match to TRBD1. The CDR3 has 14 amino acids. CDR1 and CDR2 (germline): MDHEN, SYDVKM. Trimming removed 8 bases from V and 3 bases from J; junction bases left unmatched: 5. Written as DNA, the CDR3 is TGTGCCAGCTTGGAGGGACAGGGCTACAATGAGCAGTTCTTC. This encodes CASLEGQGYNEQFF.

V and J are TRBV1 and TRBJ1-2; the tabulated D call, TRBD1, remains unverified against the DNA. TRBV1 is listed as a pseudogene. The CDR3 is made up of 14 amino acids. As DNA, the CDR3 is TGCACCAGCAGCCTTAATCACAGGGGTATGGACTACACCTTC. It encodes CTSSLNHRGMDYTF.

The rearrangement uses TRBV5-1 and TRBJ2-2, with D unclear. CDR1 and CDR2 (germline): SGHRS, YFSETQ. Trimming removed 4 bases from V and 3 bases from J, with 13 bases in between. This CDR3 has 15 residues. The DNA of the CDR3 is TGCGCCAGCAGCCCGAGAACCGTGGACACCGGGGAGCTGTTTTTT. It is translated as CASSPRTVDTGELFF. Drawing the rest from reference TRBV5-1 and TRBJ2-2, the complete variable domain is KAGVTQTPRYLIKTRGQQVTLSCSPISGHRSVSWYQQTPGQGLQFLFEYFSETQRNKGNFPGRFSGRQFSNSRSEMNVSTLELGDSALYLCASSPRTVDTGELFFGEGSRLTVL.

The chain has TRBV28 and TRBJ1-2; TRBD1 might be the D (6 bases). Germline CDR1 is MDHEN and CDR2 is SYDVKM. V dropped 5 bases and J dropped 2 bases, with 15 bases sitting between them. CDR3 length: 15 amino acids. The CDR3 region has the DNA TGTGCCAGCAGTCCCACGGGGGGCATAAACTATGGCTACACCTTC. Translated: CASSPTGGINYGYTF.

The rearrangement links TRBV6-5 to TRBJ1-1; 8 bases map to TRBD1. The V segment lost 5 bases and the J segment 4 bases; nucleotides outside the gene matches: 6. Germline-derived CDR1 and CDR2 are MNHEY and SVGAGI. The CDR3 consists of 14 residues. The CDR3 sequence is CASSNRGLGTEAFF. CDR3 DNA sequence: TGTGCCAGCAGTAACAGGGGGTTAGGCACTGAAGCTTTCTTT.